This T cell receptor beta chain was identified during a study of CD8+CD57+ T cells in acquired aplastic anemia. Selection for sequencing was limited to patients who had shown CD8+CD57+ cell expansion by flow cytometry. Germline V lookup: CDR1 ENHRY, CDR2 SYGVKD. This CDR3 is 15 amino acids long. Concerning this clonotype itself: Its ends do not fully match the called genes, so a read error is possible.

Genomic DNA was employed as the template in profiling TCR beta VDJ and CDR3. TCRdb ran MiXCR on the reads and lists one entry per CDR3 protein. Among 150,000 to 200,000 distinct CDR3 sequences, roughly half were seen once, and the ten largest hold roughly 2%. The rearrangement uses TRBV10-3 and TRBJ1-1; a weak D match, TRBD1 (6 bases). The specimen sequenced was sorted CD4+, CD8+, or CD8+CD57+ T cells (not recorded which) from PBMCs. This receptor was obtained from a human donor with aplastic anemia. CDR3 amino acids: CAIGDGAGVGTEAVF. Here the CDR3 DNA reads TGTGCCATCGGTGACGGGGCAGGGGTCGGCACTGAAGCTGTCTTT.